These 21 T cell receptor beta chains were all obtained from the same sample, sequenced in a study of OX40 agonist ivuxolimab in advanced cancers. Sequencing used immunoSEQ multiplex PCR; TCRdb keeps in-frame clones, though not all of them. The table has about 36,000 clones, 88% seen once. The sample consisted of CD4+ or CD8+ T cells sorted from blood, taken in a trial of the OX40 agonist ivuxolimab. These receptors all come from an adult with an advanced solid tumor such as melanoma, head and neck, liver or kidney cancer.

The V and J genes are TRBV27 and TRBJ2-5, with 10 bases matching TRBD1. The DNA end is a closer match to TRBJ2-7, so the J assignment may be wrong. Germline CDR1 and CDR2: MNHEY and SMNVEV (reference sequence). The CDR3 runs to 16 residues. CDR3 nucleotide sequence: TGTGCCAGCAGTTCACCACCGGGACAGGGGTCCTACGAGCAGTACTTC. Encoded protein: CASSSPPGQGSYEQYF.

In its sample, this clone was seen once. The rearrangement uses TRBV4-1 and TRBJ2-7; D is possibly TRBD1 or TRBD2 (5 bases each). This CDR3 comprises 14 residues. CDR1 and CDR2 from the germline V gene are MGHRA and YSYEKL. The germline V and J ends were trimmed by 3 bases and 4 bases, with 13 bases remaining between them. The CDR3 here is CASSQPGRFYEQYF. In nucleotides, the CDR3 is TGCGCCAGCAGCCAGCCGGGACGGTTTTACGAGCAGTACTTC.

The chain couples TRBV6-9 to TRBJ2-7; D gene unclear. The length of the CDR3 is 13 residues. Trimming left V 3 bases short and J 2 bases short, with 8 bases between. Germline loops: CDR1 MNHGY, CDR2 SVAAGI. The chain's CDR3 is CASSYTRAYEQYF. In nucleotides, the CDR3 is TGTGCCAGCAGTTACACCCGGGCCTACGAGCAGTACTTC.

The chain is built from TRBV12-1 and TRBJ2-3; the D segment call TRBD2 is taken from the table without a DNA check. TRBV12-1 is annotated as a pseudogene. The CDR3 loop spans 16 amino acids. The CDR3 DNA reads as TGTGCCAGCACCCTAGCGGGGGGTCCTGGTGGCGATACGCAGTATTTT. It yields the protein CASTLAGGPGGDTQYF.

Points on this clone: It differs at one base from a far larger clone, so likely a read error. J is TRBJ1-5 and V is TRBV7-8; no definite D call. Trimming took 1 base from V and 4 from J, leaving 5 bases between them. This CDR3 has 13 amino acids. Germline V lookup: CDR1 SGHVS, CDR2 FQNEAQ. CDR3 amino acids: CASSLGENQPQHF. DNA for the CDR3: TGTGCCAGCAGCTTAGGTGAAAATCAGCCCCAGCATTTT.

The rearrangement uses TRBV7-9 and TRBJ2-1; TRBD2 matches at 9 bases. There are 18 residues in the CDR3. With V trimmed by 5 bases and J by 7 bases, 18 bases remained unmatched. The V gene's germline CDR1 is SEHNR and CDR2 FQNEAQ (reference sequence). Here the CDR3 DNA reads TGTGCCAGCAGCCCGGGGCTAGCGGGACAGTCGACGGTTAATGAGCAGTTCTTC. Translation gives CASSPGLAGQSTVNEQFF.

The CDR3 sequence: CASSSVGPPKGVYEQYF. DNA for the CDR3: TGTGCCAGCAGTTCGGTAGGACCACCCAAGGGGGTTTACGAGCAGTACTTC. The chain has TRBV27 and TRBJ2-7; tentatively, D is TRBD1 (6 bases). This CDR3 is 17 amino acids long. Per germline, CDR1 MNHEY and CDR2 SMNVEV (reference sequence). Trimming removed 4 bases from V and 4 bases from J, with 23 bases in between.

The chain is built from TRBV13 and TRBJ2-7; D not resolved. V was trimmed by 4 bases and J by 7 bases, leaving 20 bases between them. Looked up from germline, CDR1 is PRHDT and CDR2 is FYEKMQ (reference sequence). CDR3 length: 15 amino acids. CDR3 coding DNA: TGTGCCAGCAGCTCGACGCCTCTGAAGGCCCTAGAGCAGTACTTC. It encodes CASSSTPLKALEQYF. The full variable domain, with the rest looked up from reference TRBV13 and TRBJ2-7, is AAGVIQSPRHLIKEKRETATLKCYPIPRHDTVYWYQQGPGQDPQFLISFYEKMQSDKGSIPDRFSAQQFSDYHSELNMSSLELGDSALYFCASSSTPLKALEQYFGPGTRLTVT.

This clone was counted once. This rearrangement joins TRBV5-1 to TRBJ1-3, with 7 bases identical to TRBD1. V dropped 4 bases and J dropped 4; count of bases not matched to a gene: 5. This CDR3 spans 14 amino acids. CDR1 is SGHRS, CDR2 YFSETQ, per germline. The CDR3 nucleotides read TGCGCCAGCAGCCTGACAGGGCTCGGAAACACCATATATTTT. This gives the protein CASSLTGLGNTIYF.

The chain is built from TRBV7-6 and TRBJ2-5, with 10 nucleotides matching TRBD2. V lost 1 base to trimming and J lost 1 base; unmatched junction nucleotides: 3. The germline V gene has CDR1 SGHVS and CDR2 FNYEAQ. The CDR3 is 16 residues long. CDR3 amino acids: CASSLVAGGSQETQYF. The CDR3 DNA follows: TGTGCCAGCAGCTTAGTAGCGGGGGGATCCCAAGAGACCCAGTACTTC.

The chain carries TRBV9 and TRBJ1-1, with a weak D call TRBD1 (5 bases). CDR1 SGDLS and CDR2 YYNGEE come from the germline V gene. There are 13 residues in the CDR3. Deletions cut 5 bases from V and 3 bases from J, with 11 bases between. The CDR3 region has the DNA TGTGCCAGCAGTTACACGACAGACACTGAAGCTTTCTTT. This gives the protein CASSYTTDTEAFF.

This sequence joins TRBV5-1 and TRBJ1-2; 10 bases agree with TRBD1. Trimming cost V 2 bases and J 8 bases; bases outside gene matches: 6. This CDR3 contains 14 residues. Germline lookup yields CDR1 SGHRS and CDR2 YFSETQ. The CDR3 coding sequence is TGCGCCAGCAGCTTTAGTGGACAGGGGGAAGGCTACACCTTC. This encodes CASSFSGQGEGYTF.

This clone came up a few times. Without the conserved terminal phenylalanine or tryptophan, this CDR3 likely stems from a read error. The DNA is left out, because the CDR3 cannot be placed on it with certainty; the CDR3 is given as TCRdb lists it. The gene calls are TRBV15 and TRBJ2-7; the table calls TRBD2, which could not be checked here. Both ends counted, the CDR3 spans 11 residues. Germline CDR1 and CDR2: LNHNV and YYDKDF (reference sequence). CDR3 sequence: CATGRIAGGPI.

The CDR3 region has the DNA TGTGCCACCAGCGGAAGTAACCGAGACAGGGGCACTGAAGCTTTCTTT. Translating it yields CATSGSNRDRGTEAFF. The rearrangement uses TRBV15 and TRBJ1-1; 8 bases align to TRBD1. J gave up 4 bases and V 5 bases, and 12 bases lay outside the gene matches. The germline V gene encodes CDR1 LNHNV and CDR2 YYDKDF (reference sequence). The CDR3 consists of 16 residues.

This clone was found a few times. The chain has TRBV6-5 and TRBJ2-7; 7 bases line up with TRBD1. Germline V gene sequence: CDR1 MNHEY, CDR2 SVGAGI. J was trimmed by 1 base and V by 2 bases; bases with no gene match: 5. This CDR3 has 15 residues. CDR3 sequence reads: CASSYTQTGSYEQYF. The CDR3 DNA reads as TGTGCCAGCAGTTACACCCAGACAGGGTCCTACGAGCAGTACTTC.

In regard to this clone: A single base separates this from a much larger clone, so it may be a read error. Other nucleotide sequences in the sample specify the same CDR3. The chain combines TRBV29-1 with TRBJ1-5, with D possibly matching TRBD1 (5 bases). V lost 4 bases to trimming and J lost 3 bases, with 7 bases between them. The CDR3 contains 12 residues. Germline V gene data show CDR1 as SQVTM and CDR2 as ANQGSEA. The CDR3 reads CSVGDLNQPQHF. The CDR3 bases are TGCAGCGTTGGGGACCTCAATCAGCCCCAGCATTTT.

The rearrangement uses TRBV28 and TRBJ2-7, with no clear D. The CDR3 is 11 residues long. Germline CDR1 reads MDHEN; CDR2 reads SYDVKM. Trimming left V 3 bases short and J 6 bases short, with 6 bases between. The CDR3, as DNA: TGTGCCAGCAGTTTTATCAGCGAGCAGTACTTC. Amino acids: CASSFISEQYF.

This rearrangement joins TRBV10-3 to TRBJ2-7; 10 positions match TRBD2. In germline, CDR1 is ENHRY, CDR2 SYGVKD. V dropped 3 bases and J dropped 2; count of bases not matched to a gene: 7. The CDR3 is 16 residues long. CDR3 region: CAISDFLAGGPYEQYF. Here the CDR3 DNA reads TGTGCCATCAGTGACTTTTTAGCGGGGGGCCCCTACGAGCAGTACTTC.

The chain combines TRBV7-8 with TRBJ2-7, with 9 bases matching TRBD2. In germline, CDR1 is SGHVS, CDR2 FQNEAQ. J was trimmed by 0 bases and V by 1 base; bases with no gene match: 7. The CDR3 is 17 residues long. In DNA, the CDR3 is TGTGCCAGCAGCTTAGGGGGTAGCGGGGGCAGCTCCTACGAGCAGTACTTC. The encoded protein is CASSLGGSGGSSYEQYF.

The CDR3 sequence: CASSISGGPYNEQFF. In DNA form, the CDR3 reads TGCGCCAGCAGCATAAGCGGGGGGCCCTACAATGAGCAGTTCTTC. The genes are TRBV5-1 and TRBJ2-1, with 9 bases that match TRBD2. CDR1 and CDR2 (germline): SGHRS, YFSETQ. Germline trimming cut 4 bases from V and 2 bases from J; bases unmatched to any gene: 4. This CDR3 is 15 amino acids long.

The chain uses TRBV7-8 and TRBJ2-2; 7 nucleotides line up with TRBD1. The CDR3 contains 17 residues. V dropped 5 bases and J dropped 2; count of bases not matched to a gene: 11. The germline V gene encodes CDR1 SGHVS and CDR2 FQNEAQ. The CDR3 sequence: CASSALTGKANTGELFF. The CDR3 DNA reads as TGTGCCAGCAGCGCCCTGACAGGGAAGGCCAACACCGGGGAGCTGTTTTTT.